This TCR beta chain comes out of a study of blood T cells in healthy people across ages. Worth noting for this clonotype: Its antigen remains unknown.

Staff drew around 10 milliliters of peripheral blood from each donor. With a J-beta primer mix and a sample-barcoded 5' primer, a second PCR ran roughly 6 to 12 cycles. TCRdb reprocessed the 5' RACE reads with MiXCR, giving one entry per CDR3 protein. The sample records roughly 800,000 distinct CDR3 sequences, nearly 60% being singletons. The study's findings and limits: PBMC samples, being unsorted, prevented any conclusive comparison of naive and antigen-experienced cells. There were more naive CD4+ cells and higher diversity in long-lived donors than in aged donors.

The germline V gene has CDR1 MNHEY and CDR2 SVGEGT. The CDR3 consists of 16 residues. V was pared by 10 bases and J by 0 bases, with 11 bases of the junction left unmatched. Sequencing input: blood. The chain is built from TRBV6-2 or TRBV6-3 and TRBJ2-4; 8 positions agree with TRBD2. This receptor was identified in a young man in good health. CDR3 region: CAIRSAGEGAKNIQYF. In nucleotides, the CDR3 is TGTGCCATACGCTCAGCGGGAGAGGGAGCCAAAAACATTCAGTACTTC.